Listed below are T cell receptor beta chains from one sample, sequenced in a study of T cell responses to AZD1222 COVID-19 vaccine. TCRdb's copy holds only in-frame clones and misses some; the assay was immunoSEQ multiplex PCR. The sample lists over 150,000 clones, roughly 94% occurring once. Specimen: peripheral blood, collected on day 0 of MenACWY control vaccination. Every receptor here comes from an adult in good health. Both conserved end residues are part of each CDR3. Fields, in order: D gene, V gene, J gene, clone size, CDR3 protein, CDR3 DNA. D genes are given only for firm matches. Size values are once, few and many counts, or a class for expanded clones, and some rows have none.

D: -
V: TRBV15
J: TRBJ1-1
size: -
CDR3: CATSSGWNTEAFF
DNA: TGTGCCACCAGCAGTGGTTGGAACACTGAAGCTTTCTTT

D: -
V: TRBV5-1
J: TRBJ2-7
size: once
CDR3: CASSPVGGGAPNEQYF
DNA: TGCGCCAGCAGTCCGGTGGGCGGCGGGGCCCCAAACGAGCAGTACTTC

D: -
V: TRBV3-1/TRBV3-2
J: TRBJ1-1
size: -
CDR3: CASSHWDRGTEAFF
DNA: TGTGCCAGCAGCCATTGGGATCGAGGGACTGAAGCTTTCTTT

D: TRBD2
V: TRBV19
J: TRBJ2-1
size: -
CDR3: CASSIKLAGPPYNEQFF
DNA: TGTGCCAGTAGTATTAAGCTAGCGGGCCCGCCTTACAATGAGCAGTTCTTC

D: -
V: TRBV3-1/TRBV3-2
J: TRBJ1-1
size: -
CDR3: CASSQVRGTEAFF
DNA: TGTGCCAGCAGCCAAGTGAGGGGCACTGAAGCTTTCTTT

D: -
V: TRBV7-7
J: TRBJ2-5
size: -
CDR3: CASSQSRAETQYF
DNA: TGTGCCAGCAGCCAATCGCGGGCAGAGACCCAGTACTTC

D: -
V: TRBV10-3
J: TRBJ2-7
size: -
CDR3: CAIKGDSYEQYF
DNA: TGTGCCATCAAGGGGGACTCCTACGAGCAGTACTTC

D: TRBD1
V: TRBV19
J: TRBJ1-2
size: -
CDR3: CASTKLTGANYGYTF
DNA: TGTGCCAGTACTAAACTGACAGGGGCTAACTATGGCTACACCTTC

D: TRBD1
V: TRBV9
J: TRBJ1-4
size: -
CDR3: CASSPLPGQGHEKLFF
DNA: TGTGCCAGCAGCCCACTACCGGGACAGGGTCATGAAAAACTGTTTTTT

D: -
V: TRBV12-3/TRBV12-4
J: TRBJ1-5
size: -
CDR3: CASSFNGNQPQHF
DNA: TGTGCCAGCAGTTTTAATGGCAATCAGCCCCAGCATTTT

D: TRBD1
V: TRBV27
J: TRBJ1-2
size: -
CDR3: CASSPRQGPTNYGYTF
DNA: TGTGCCAGCAGTCCTAGACAGGGGCCCACTAACTATGGCTACACCTTC

D: TRBD2
V: TRBV7-2
J: TRBJ2-3
size: -
CDR3: CASSLVVRTSGTSDTQYF
DNA: TGTGCCAGCAGCTTAGTGGTTCGGACTAGCGGGACCTCAGATACGCAGTATTTT

D: TRBD2
V: TRBV19
J: TRBJ2-5
size: -
CDR3: CASSMGGEETQYF
DNA: TGTGCCAGTAGTATGGGAGGGGAAGAGACCCAGTACTTC

D: TRBD2
V: TRBV7-6
J: TRBJ2-7
size: -
CDR3: CASSPRTSGSSYEQYF
DNA: TGTGCCAGCAGCCCCCGGACTAGCGGGAGCTCCTACGAGCAGTACTTC

D: TRBD2
V: TRBV24-1
J: TRBJ2-1
size: -
CDR3: CATSDRSGGLYNEQFF
DNA: TGTGCCACCAGTGATAGGAGCGGGGGTCTCTACAATGAGCAGTTCTTC

D: -
V: TRBV18
J: TRBJ2-2
size: -
CDR3: CASSPRRGDSTGELFF
DNA: TGTGCCAGCTCACCTCGTCGGGGGGACAGCACCGGGGAGCTGTTTTTT

D: -
V: TRBV27
J: TRBJ1-3
size: few
CDR3: CASSSIGGTGNTIYF
DNA: TGTGCCAGCAGTTCCATCGGAGGAACTGGAAACACCATATATTTT

D: -
V: TRBV10-3
J: TRBJ2-7
size: -
CDR3: CAINTGRTSYEQYF
DNA: TGTGCCATCAATACCGGACGCACTTCATACGAGCAGTACTTC

D: TRBD1
V: TRBV11-2
J: TRBJ1-1
size: -
CDR3: CASGDRLNTEAFF
DNA: TGTGCCAGTGGGGACAGGTTGAACACTGAAGCTTTCTTT

D: -
V: TRBV7-2
J: TRBJ2-1
size: -
CDR3: CASSLFAGSPEQFF
DNA: TGTGCCAGCAGCTTATTTGCGGGTTCCCCGGAGCAGTTCTTC

D: TRBD2
V: TRBV7-3
J: TRBJ2-2
size: -
CDR3: CASSREPGPAGTGELFF
DNA: TGTGCCAGCAGTCGTGAGCCGGGGCCAGCGGGGACCGGGGAGCTGTTTTTT

D: -
V: TRBV28
J: TRBJ1-5
size: -
CDR3: CASISGGGNQPQHF
DNA: TGTGCCAGCATATCGGGGGGCGGCAATCAGCCCCAGCATTTT

D: TRBD1
V: TRBV12-5
J: TRBJ2-7
size: -
CDR3: CASGLGTVPGQMGEQYF
DNA: TGTGCTAGTGGTTTGGGGACGGTACCGGGACAGATGGGCGAGCAGTACTTC

D: -
V: TRBV4-2
J: TRBJ2-1
size: -
CDR3: CASSPDSAYEQFF
DNA: TGTGCCAGCAGCCCGGACAGTGCCTATGAGCAGTTCTTC

D: -
V: TRBV18
J: TRBJ2-5
size: -
CDR3: CASSQQETQYF
DNA: TGTGCCAGCTCCCAACAAGAGACCCAGTACTTC

D: -
V: TRBV19
J: TRBJ1-5
size: -
CDR3: CASNSGDWQPQHF
DNA: TGTGCCAGTAATTCAGGGGACTGGCAGCCCCAGCATTTT

D: -
V: TRBV21-1
J: TRBJ1-2
size: -
CDR3: CASKQSVQVYGYTF
DNA: TGTGCCAGCAAGCAAAGTGTCCAGGTGTATGGCTACACCTTC

D: TRBD1
V: TRBV9
J: TRBJ2-1
size: -
CDR3: CASSVEAAQGAGEQFF
DNA: TGTGCCAGCAGCGTAGAAGCGGCCCAGGGGGCGGGTGAGCAGTTCTTC

D: -
V: TRBV2
J: TRBJ1-5
size: -
CDR3: CASSLGLANQPQHF
DNA: TGTGCCAGCAGCTTAGGACTCGCCAATCAGCCCCAGCATTTT

D: -
V: TRBV2
J: TRBJ2-3
size: -
CDR3: CASSPSRSLDTQYF
DNA: TGTGCCAGCAGCCCCAGCCGCTCTTTAGATACGCAGTATTTT

D: -
V: TRBV19
J: TRBJ1-2
size: once
CDR3: CASISPGVLNYGYTF
DNA: TGTGCCAGTATCTCCCCGGGCGTCCTTAACTATGGCTACACCTTC

D: -
V: TRBV29-1
J: TRBJ1-2
size: -
CDR3: CSVGQGSGGYTF
DNA: TGCAGCGTAGGCCAGGGCTCAGGTGGCTACACCTTC

D: -
V: TRBV20-1
J: TRBJ2-5
size: -
CDR3: CSAPPRETQYF
DNA: TGCAGTGCTCCCCCCCGAGAGACCCAGTACTTC

D: -
V: TRBV27
J: TRBJ1-1
size: -
CDR3: CATLGGGTEAFF
DNA: TGTGCCACCCTCGGGGGTGGGACTGAAGCTTTCTTT

D: -
V: TRBV12-2
J: TRBJ1-2
size: -
CDR3: CASRSNDRDQSYGYTF
DNA: TGTGCAAGTCGCTCCAACGACAGGGATCAGAGCTATGGCTACACCTTC

D: -
V: TRBV7-2
J: TRBJ1-5
size: -
CDR3: CASSPGGQSNQPQHF
DNA: TGTGCCAGCAGCCCGGGGGGTCAGTCGAATCAGCCCCAGCATTTT

D: -
V: TRBV28
J: TRBJ2-7
size: -
CDR3: CASSLGSSYEQYF
DNA: TGTGCCAGCAGTTTGGGCAGTTCCTACGAGCAGTACTTC

D: TRBD1
V: TRBV7-2
J: TRBJ1-1
size: -
CDR3: CASSPLTGRMTEAFF
DNA: TGTGCCAGCAGCCCCTTGACAGGGCGGATGACTGAAGCTTTCTTT

D: -
V: TRBV3-1/TRBV3-2
J: TRBJ1-3
size: -
CDR3: CASSQGQTAGNTIYF
DNA: TGTGCCAGCAGCCAAGGACAGACAGCTGGAAACACCATATATTTT

D: -
V: TRBV4-3
J: TRBJ1-2
size: -
CDR3: CASSQERYGNYGYTF
DNA: TGCGCCAGCAGCCAAGAGCGCTACGGGAACTATGGCTACACCTTC

D: TRBD2
V: TRBV5-1
J: TRBJ2-3
size: -
CDR3: CASTLSGAGTDTQYF
DNA: TGCGCCAGCACCCTTAGCGGGGCCGGCACAGATACGCAGTATTTT

D: TRBD1
V: TRBV7-9
J: TRBJ1-5
size: -
CDR3: CASSLTGGQPQHF
DNA: TGTGCCAGCAGCTTGACAGGGGGTCAGCCCCAGCATTTT

D: TRBD1
V: TRBV7-2
J: TRBJ1-2
size: -
CDR3: CASRLGGQGEGNYGYTF
DNA: TGTGCCAGCAGGTTAGGGGGACAGGGGGAAGGCAACTATGGCTACACCTTC

D: TRBD1
V: TRBV7-9
J: TRBJ1-4
size: -
CDR3: CASSPTGTGYEKLFF
DNA: TGTGCCAGCAGCCCTACCGGGACAGGGTATGAAAAACTGTTTTTT

D: TRBD1
V: TRBV30
J: TRBJ2-1
size: -
CDR3: CAWTSRDRGPQFF
DNA: TGTGCCTGGACCTCCCGGGACAGGGGTCCCCAGTTCTTC